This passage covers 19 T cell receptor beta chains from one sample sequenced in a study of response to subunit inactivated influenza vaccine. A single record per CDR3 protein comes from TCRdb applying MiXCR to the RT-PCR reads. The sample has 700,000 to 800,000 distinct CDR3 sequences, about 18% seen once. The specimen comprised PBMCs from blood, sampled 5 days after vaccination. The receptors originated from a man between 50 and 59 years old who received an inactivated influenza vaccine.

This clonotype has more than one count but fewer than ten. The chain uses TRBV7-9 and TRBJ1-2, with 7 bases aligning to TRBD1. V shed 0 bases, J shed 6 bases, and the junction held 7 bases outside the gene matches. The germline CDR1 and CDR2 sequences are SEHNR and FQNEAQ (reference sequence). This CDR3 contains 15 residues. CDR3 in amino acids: CASSLAETGWNGYTF. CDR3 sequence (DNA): TGTGCCAGCAGCTTAGCGGAGACAGGGTGGAATGGCTACACCTTC.

CDR3 sequence: CASSVSGTEYNEQFF. The DNA of the CDR3 is TGTGCCAGCAGTGTCTCCGGGACAGAGTACAATGAGCAGTTCTTC. This chain uses TRBV6-4 with TRBJ2-1; TRBD1 matches 7 bases. The germline gives CDR1 MRHNA, CDR2 SNTAGT. The ends lost 4 bases at V and 4 bases at J; junction bases unmatched: 7. The CDR3 is 15 amino acids.

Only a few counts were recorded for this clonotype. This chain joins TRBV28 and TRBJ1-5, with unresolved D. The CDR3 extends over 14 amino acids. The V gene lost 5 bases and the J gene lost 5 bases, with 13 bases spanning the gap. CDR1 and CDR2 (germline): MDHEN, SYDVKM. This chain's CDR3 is CASSPRGPHQPQHF. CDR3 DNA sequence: TGTGCCAGCAGTCCCCGGGGTCCTCATCAGCCCCAGCATTTT.

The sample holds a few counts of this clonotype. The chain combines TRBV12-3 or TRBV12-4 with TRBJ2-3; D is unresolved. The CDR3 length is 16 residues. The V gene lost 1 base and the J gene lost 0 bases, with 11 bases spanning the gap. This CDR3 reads CASSLETPDSTDTQYF. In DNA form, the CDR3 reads TGTGCCAGCAGTTTAGAGACACCTGATAGCACAGATACGCAGTATTTT.

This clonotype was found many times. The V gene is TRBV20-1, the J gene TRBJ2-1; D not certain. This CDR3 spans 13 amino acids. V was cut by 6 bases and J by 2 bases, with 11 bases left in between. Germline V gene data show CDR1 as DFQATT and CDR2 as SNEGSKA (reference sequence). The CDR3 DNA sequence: TGCAGTGCCGATCCCGAAGCCTACAATGAGCAGTTCTTC. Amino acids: CSADPEAYNEQFF.

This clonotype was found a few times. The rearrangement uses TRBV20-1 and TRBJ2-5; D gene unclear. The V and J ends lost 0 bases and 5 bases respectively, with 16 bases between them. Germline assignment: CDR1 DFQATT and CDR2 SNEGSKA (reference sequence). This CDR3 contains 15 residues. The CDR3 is CSAREGTSSRETQYF. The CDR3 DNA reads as TGCAGTGCTAGAGAGGGTACATCAAGTAGGGAGACCCAGTACTTC.

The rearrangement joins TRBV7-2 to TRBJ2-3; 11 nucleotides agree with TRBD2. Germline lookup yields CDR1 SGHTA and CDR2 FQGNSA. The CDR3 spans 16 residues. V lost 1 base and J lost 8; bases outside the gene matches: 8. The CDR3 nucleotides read TGTGCCAGCAGCTTAGTGCAGACTAGCGGGATGGGTACGCAGTATTTT. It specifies CASSLVQTSGMGTQYF.

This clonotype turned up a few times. The CDR3 coding sequence is TGTGCCAGCACCCCCCTCAGCGCCTACGAGCAGTACTTC. Translation gives CASTPLSAYEQYF. The chain has TRBV6-2 or TRBV6-3 and TRBJ2-7; no firm D call. The ends were cut back, 7 bases at V and 2 bases at J, with 12 bases in the middle. CDR3 length: 13 residues. The germline gives CDR1 MNHEY, CDR2 SVGEGT.

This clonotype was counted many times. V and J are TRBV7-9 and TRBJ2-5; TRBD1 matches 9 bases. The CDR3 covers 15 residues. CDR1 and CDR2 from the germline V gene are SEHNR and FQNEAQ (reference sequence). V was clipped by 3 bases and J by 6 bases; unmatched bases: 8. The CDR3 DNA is TGTGCCAGCAGCTTTACCGGGACAGGGTTTCAGACCCAGTACTTC. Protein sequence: CASSFTGTGFQTQYF.

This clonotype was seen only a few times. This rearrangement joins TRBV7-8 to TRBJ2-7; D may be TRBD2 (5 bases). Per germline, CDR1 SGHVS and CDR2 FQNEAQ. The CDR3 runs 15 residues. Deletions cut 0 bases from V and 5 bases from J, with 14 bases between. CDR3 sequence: CASSLAWTAVDEQYF. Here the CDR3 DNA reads TGTGCCAGCAGCTTAGCATGGACTGCAGTGGACGAGCAGTACTTC.

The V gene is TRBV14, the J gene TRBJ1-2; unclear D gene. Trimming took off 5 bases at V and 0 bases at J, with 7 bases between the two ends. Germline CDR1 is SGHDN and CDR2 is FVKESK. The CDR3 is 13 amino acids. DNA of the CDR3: TGTGCCAGCAGCTCCGGACCTAACTATGGCTACACCTTC. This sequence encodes CASSSGPNYGYTF.

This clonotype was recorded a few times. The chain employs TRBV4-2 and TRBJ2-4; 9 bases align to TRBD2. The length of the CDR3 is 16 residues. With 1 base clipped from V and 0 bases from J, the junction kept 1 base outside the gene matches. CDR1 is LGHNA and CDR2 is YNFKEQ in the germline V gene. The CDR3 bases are TGTGCCAGCAGCCAAGTACTAGCGGGAGCCAAAAACATTCAGTACTTC. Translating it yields CASSQVLAGAKNIQYF.

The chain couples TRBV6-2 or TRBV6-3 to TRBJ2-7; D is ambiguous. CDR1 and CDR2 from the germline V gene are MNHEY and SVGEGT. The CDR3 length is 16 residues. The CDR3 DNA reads TGTGTTTTAAACCTACCCGATCGGCGCCGAACCTACGAGCAGTACTTC. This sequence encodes CVLNLPDRRRTYEQYF.

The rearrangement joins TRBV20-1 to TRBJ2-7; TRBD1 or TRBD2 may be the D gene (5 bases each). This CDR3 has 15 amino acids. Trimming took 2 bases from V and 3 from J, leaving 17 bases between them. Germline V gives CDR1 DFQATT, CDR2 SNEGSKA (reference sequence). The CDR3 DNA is TGCAGTGCTAGAAGTGGGGGACGTCTGGGCTACGAGCAGTACTTC. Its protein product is CSARSGGRLGYEQYF.

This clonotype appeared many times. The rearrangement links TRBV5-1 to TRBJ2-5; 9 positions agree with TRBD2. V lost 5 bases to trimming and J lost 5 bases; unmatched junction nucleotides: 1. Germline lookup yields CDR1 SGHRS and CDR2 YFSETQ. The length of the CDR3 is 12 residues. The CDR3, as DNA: TGCGCCAGCAGGGGGACTAGCGAGACCCAGTACTTC. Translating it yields CASRGTSETQYF.

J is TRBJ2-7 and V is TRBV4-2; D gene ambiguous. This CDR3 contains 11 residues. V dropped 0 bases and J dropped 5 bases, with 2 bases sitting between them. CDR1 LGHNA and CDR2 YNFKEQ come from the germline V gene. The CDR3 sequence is CASSQDNEQYF. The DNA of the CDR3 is TGTGCCAGCAGCCAAGATAACGAGCAGTACTTC.

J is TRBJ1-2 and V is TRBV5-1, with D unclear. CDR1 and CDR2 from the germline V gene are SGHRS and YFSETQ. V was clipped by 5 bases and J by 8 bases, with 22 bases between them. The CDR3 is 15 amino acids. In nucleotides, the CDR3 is TGCGCCAGCAGACGCGAAACCAACGTGGCGCTAGGCTACACCTTC. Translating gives CASRRETNVALGYTF.

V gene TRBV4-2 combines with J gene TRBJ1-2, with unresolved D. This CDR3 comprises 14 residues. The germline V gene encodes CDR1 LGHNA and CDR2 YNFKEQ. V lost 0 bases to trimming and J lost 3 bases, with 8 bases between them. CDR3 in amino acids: CASSQEEGYYGYTF. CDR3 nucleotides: TGTGCCAGCAGCCAAGAAGAGGGATACTATGGCTACACCTTC.

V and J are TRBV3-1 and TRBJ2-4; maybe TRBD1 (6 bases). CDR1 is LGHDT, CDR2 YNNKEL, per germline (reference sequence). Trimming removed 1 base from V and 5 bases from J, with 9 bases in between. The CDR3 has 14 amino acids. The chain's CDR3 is CASSQGPGENIQYF. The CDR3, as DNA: TGTGCCAGCAGCCAAGGTCCAGGGGAAAACATTCAGTACTTC.